Listed below are T cell receptor beta chains from one sample, sequenced in a study of blood T cell repertoires in COVID-19. Generated by immunoSEQ multiplex PCR, the TCRdb table keeps only in-frame clones and is missing some. Of just over 300,000 clones in the sample, approximately 83% were seen once. What was sequenced was PBMCs or T cells enriched from blood (not recorded which). These receptors were collected from a young man who had recovered from COVID-19. Each CDR3 is given with its conserved first and last residue. The D gene is left open where the match is weak. Clone size appears in some rows only: once, few, many, or a class for an expanded clone.

TRBD1	.	TRBJ1-2	TRBV30	CAWNRGVGGYTF	TGTGCCTGGAACAGGGGAGTGGGTGGCTACACCTTC
TRBD1	.	TRBJ1-2	TRBV7-3	CASSVSGTGNLGGYTF	TGTGCCAGCAGCGTTTCCGGGACAGGGAACCTTGGTGGCTACACCTTC
TRBD1	once	TRBJ2-2	TRBV19	CATGVQGVTGELFF	TGTGCCACGGGGGTACAGGGGGTGACCGGGGAGCTGTTTTTT
TRBD1	.	TRBJ1-5	TRBV15	CATSGYRGPTISQPQHF	TGTGCCACCAGCGGATACAGGGGGCCGACGATTAGTCAGCCCCAGCATTTT
TRBD1	.	TRBJ1-1	TRBV6-5	CASSYSKGQGNTEAFF	TGTGCCAGCAGTTACTCGAAGGGACAGGGGAACACTGAAGCTTTCTTT
.	.	TRBJ1-3	TRBV9	CASSERVTGNTIYF	TGTGCCAGCAGCGAGAGGGTTACTGGAAACACCATATATTTT
TRBD2	.	TRBJ2-1	TRBV10-3	CAISRRGGGTYNEQFF	TGTGCCATCAGCAGAAGGGGCGGGGGGACCTACAATGAGCAGTTCTTC
.	few	TRBJ2-2	TRBV4-2	CASSQGPQGGTGELFF	TGTGCCAGCAGCCAAGGCCCCCAGGGGGGTACCGGGGAGCTGTTTTTT
.	once	TRBJ1-3	TRBV14	CASSQVDTSSGNTIYF	TGTGCCAGCAGCCAAGTAGACACCAGCTCTGGAAACACCATATATTTT
TRBD1	.	TRBJ2-7	TRBV19	CASSQVTGNSQYF	TGTGCCAGTAGTCAGGTGACAGGGAACTCGCAGTACTTC
.	.	TRBJ1-6	TRBV30	CAWSITPSSYNSPLHF	TGTGCCTGGAGTATAACACCCAGCTCCTATAATTCACCCCTCCACTTT
TRBD2	.	TRBJ2-3	TRBV9	CASSVEPAGSTDTQYF	TGTGCCAGCAGCGTAGAGCCAGCGGGGAGCACAGATACGCAGTATTTT
TRBD1	.	TRBJ2-1	TRBV29-1	CSVEDWGQVNNEQFF	TGCAGCGTTGAAGATTGGGGACAGGTAAACAATGAGCAGTTCTTC
.	.	TRBJ2-3	TRBV5-6	CASSLLLGGANTDTQYF	TGTGCCAGCAGCTTGCTGCTCGGAGGCGCCAACACAGATACGCAGTATTTT
TRBD1	.	TRBJ1-5	TRBV7-8	CASSLNPIGQGHQPQHF	TGTGCCAGCAGCTTAAATCCTATTGGACAGGGGCATCAGCCCCAGCATTTT
TRBD2	.	TRBJ2-3	TRBV5-1	CASSLVGTSYTDTQYF	TGCGCCAGCAGCTTAGTCGGGACTAGCTACACAGATACGCAGTATTTT
.	.	TRBJ1-1	TRBV7-9	CARGEAWTEAFF	TGTGCCAGGGGGGAGGCCTGGACTGAAGCTTTCTTT
.	once	TRBJ1-1	TRBV6-5	CASSFQDTEAFF	TGTGCCAGTTCATTTCAGGACACTGAAGCTTTCTTT
.	.	TRBJ1-5	TRBV7-2	CASSLQGLSAQPQHF	TGTGCCAGCAGTCTACAGGGTTTGTCGGCACAGCCCCAGCATTTT
TRBD1	.	TRBJ1-1	TRBV5-6	CASSLAGQAAFF	TGTGCCAGCAGCTTGGCGGGACAGGCAGCTTTCTTT
TRBD1	.	TRBJ1-1	TRBV6-5	CASIGDRGKGEAFF	TGTGCCAGCATAGGGGACAGGGGTAAAGGGGAAGCTTTCTTT
.	.	TRBJ1-2	TRBV10-3	CAISESSRSYGYTF	TGTGCCATCAGTGAGTCGTCCCGCAGCTATGGCTACACCTTC
.	.	TRBJ2-3	TRBV5-4	CASSATSTDTQYF	TGTGCCAGCAGCGCCACTAGCACAGATACGCAGTATTTT
.	.	TRBJ1-2	TRBV3-1/TRBV3-2	CASRPGTPRVRGYTF	TGTGCCAGCCGACCCGGGACACCGAGGGTGAGAGGCTACACCTTC
TRBD2	.	TRBJ2-3	TRBV24-1	CATSDPAGAGGDSTDTQYF	TGTGCCACCAGTGATCCGGCGGGGGCGGGGGGCGATAGCACAGATACGCAGTATTTT
TRBD2	.	TRBJ2-3	TRBV19	CASSLRGLAGGSTDTQYF	TGTGCCAGTAGTCTCCGGGGACTAGCGGGGGGGAGCACAGATACGCAGTATTTT
.	.	TRBJ1-2	TRBV7-8	CASSSAGAGNYGYTF	TGTGCCAGCAGCTCGGCGGGTGCTGGTAACTATGGCTACACCTTC